Shown below are 31 T cell receptor beta chains from a single sample sequenced in a study of T cell changes during pregnancy in multiple sclerosis. Only in-frame clones appear in the TCRdb table, and some are missing; sequencing was by immunoSEQ multiplex PCR. Among 75,000 to 80,000 clones, around 89% were seen once, and the ten largest hold 1.5% to 2%. The specimen comprised peripheral blood, sampled before pregnancy. The receptor set was obtained from a female donor with multiple sclerosis, enrolled in a pregnancy study.

The chain is built from TRBV30 and TRBJ1-6; D unresolved. Trimming took 4 bases from V and 0 from J, leaving 10 bases between them. CDR1 GTSNPN and CDR2 SVGIG come from the germline V gene (reference sequence). The CDR3 is made up of 15 amino acids. CDR3 DNA: TGTGCCTGGACACGACACCTCTCCTATAATTCACCCCTCCACTTT. The encoded protein is CAWTRHLSYNSPLHF.

The chain is built from TRBV5-4 and TRBJ2-3; D is unclear. There are 15 residues in the CDR3. CDR1 is SGHNT, CDR2 YYREEE, per germline (reference sequence). The ends were cut back, 2 bases at V and 5 bases at J, with 15 bases in the middle. CDR3 nucleotide sequence: TGTGCCAGCAGCTTAAAAGGCTCGTCGGGAGATACGCAGTATTTT. It translates to CASSLKGSSGDTQYF.

The chain couples TRBV11-1 to TRBJ2-1; 9 bases map to TRBD2. Germline loops: CDR1 SGHAT, CDR2 FQDESV (reference sequence). V lost 4 bases and J lost 15; bases outside the gene matches: 10. The CDR3 is 13 amino acids. CDR3 sequence (DNA): TGTGCCAGCAGCTCAGGGTGGCGGGGGGGGCGGTTCTTC. This encodes CASSSGWRGGRFF.

The chain has TRBV21-1 and TRBJ2-6; TRBD1 is the table's D call and was not checked against the DNA. TRBV21-1 is a known pseudogene. The CDR3 extends over 20 amino acids. CDR3: CASSTPLRGQVSSGANVLTF. CDR3 nucleotide sequence: TGTGCCAGCAGCACTCCCTTAAGGGGACAGGTGAGCTCTGGGGCCAACGTCCTGACTTTC.

The chain joins TRBV28 to TRBJ1-1; D gene uncertain. This CDR3 is built from 11 residues. Trimming removed 6 bases at V and 5 bases at J, with 7 bases between. Germline V gene data show CDR1 as MDHEN and CDR2 as SYDVKM. DNA for the CDR3: TGTGCCAGCAGACAGTGGACTGAAGCTTTCTTT. Protein sequence: CASRQWTEAFF.

The V and J genes are TRBV4-1 and TRBJ2-1, with 14 bases identical to TRBD2. This CDR3 region has 16 residues. CDR1 and CDR2 from the germline V gene are MGHRA and YSYEKL. V gave up 3 bases and J gave up 9 bases; unmatched junction bases: 7. In nucleotides, the CDR3 is TGCGCCAGCAGCCATCCGACTAGCGGGGGGGAAAGTGAGCAGTTCTTC. This translates into CASSHPTSGGESEQFF.

The chain is built from TRBV18 and TRBJ1-2; perhaps TRBD1 as D (6 bases). The V gene's germline CDR1 is KGHSH and CDR2 LQKENI. CDR3 length: 13 amino acids. Trimming removed 3 bases at V and 2 bases at J, with 7 bases between. This CDR3 is CASSPDSNYGYTF. In DNA, the CDR3 is TGTGCCAGCTCACCGGACAGCAACTATGGCTACACCTTC.

The chain employs TRBV19 and TRBJ2-1; TRBD2 aligns across 7 bases. V shed 5 bases, J shed 3 bases, and the junction held 19 bases outside the gene matches. CDR1 and CDR2 from the germline V gene are LNHDA and SQIVND (reference sequence). The CDR3 is 19 residues long. In DNA form, the CDR3 reads TGTGCCAGTAGTGTATACGGTAGCTCCGGGGGGAGTTTCTACAATGAGCAGTTCTTC. Its protein is CASSVYGSSGGSFYNEQFF.

This clone has a single count. The chain uses TRBV5-1 and TRBJ2-6, with D tentatively TRBD2 (6 bases). V lost 8 bases to trimming and J lost 3 bases, with 15 bases between them. Germline V gene lookup returns CDR1 SGHRS and CDR2 YFSETQ. The CDR3 is made up of 15 amino acids. CDR3 sequence reads: CASSGGAVGANVLTF. CDR3 nucleotide sequence: TGCGCCAGTTCCGGCGGGGCAGTTGGGGCCAACGTCCTGACTTTC.

The V and J genes are TRBV20-1 and TRBJ2-7, with D unresolved. Germline CDR1 DFQATT, CDR2 SNEGSKA (reference sequence). CDR3 length equals 10 residues. The V end was cut by 4 bases, the J end by 5 bases, with 6 bases between. CDR3: CSAILNEQYF. The CDR3 DNA follows: TGCAGTGCTATACTTAACGAGCAGTACTTC.

The V and J genes are TRBV19 and TRBJ1-3; a weak D match, TRBD1 (6 bases). The ends were cut back, 2 bases at V and 0 bases at J, with 14 bases in the middle. This CDR3 has 17 amino acids. The germline V gene encodes CDR1 LNHDA and CDR2 SQIVND (reference sequence). In DNA, the CDR3 is TGTGCCAGTAGTATAAGGACAGACCTATACTCTGGAAACACCATATATTTT. Its protein is CASSIRTDLYSGNTIYF.

This sequence joins TRBV18 and TRBJ1-4; D perhaps matches TRBD1 (6 bases). CDR1 and CDR2 from the germline V gene are KGHSH and LQKENI. The CDR3 length is 14 residues. Deletions cut 6 bases from V and 11 bases from J, with 19 bases between. This chain's CDR3 is CASSPNGQPLKLFF. CDR3 coding DNA: TGTGCCAGCTCGCCCAACGGACAGCCACTCAAACTGTTTTTT.

In DNA form, the CDR3 reads TGCGCCAGCAGCTTGGGCCCTACGGACACCGGGGAGCTGTTTTTT. Amino acid sequence: CASSLGPTDTGELFF. This rearrangement joins TRBV5-1 to TRBJ2-2; D remains ambiguous. With 0 bases removed from V and 3 bases from J, the gap between germline ends came to 9 bases. Looked up from germline, CDR1 is SGHRS and CDR2 is YFSETQ. The CDR3 covers 15 residues.

In its sample, this clone is medium-sized. The chain combines TRBV19 with TRBJ1-4, with a tentative D call TRBD1 (5 bases). Germline V gene data show CDR1 as LNHDA and CDR2 as SQIVND (reference sequence). V was trimmed by 0 bases and J by 0 bases, leaving 17 bases between them. CDR3 length: 19 amino acids. DNA for the CDR3: TGTGCCAGTAGTATAGAGGGAGGGCAGGACACCACAACTAATGAAAAACTGTTTTTT. Its translation: CASSIEGGQDTTTNEKLFF.

The J gene is TRBJ1-4, the V gene TRBV6-5; D gene unclear. Germline V gives CDR1 MNHEY, CDR2 SVGAGI. The length of the CDR3 is 12 residues. V was cut by 3 bases and J by 8 bases, with 7 bases left in between. In DNA, the CDR3 is TGTGCCAGCAGTTATGCGGGGGAAAAACTGTTTTTT. It is translated as CASSYAGEKLFF.

V gene TRBV28 combines with J gene TRBJ1-2, with D perhaps TRBD1 (5 bases). Germline loops: CDR1 MDHEN, CDR2 SYDVKM. The CDR3 has 14 residues. The V gene lost 7 bases and the J gene lost 4 bases, with 16 bases spanning the gap. The CDR3 loop is CASTEAGEGYGYTF. The CDR3 DNA reads as TGTGCCAGCACCGAAGCGGGGGAAGGCTATGGCTACACCTTC.

The chain combines TRBV6-6 with TRBJ1-1; 7 bases fit TRBD1. Germline CDR1 reads MNHNY; CDR2 reads SVGAGI (reference sequence). J was trimmed by 7 bases and V by 5 bases; bases with no gene match: 7. The CDR3 contains 13 residues. The CDR3 sequence: CASSPDRNVEAFF. CDR3 sequence (DNA): TGTGCCAGCAGTCCGGACAGGAACGTTGAAGCTTTCTTT.

The chain recombines TRBV7-9 with TRBJ1-2; 7 nucleotides agree with TRBD1. CDR3 length: 15 residues. V gave up 2 bases and J gave up 3 bases; unmatched junction bases: 6. Per the germline V gene, CDR1 is SEHNR and CDR2 is FQNEAQ (reference sequence). Here the CDR3 DNA reads TGTGCCAGCAGCTTATCGGACAGGTGGGACTATGGCTACACCTTC. This gives the protein CASSLSDRWDYGYTF.

This rearrangement joins TRBV7-9 to TRBJ2-3; D is ambiguous. The ends were cut back, 3 bases at V and 0 bases at J, with 13 bases in the middle. CDR1 is SEHNR and CDR2 is FQNEAQ in the germline V gene (reference sequence). The CDR3 covers 16 residues. Written as DNA, the CDR3 is TGTGCCAGCAGCTTGATCCCGGAGTCTAGCACAGATACGCAGTATTTT. It is translated as CASSLIPESSTDTQYF.

The chain is built from TRBV27 and TRBJ2-7; 8 nucleotides align to TRBD1. There are 14 residues in the CDR3. Germline CDR1 MNHEY, CDR2 SMNVEV (reference sequence). V shed 7 bases, J shed 2 bases, and the junction held 7 bases outside the gene matches. The CDR3 sequence: CASNGQGAAYEQYF. The CDR3 bases are TGTGCCAGCAACGGGCAGGGGGCAGCCTACGAGCAGTACTTC.

The V gene is TRBV13, the J gene TRBJ1-3; no firm D call. Per the germline V gene, CDR1 is PRHDT and CDR2 is FYEKMQ (reference sequence). This CDR3 has 13 amino acids. Trimming removed 5 bases from V and 2 bases from J, with 7 bases in between. The CDR3, as DNA: TGTGCCAGCAGCACGGGGACTGGAAACACCATATATTTT. It encodes CASSTGTGNTIYF.

The chain is built from TRBV13 and TRBJ2-7; TRBD1 matches at 7 bases. CDR3 length equals 13 residues. Per the germline V gene, CDR1 is PRHDT and CDR2 is FYEKMQ (reference sequence). The V segment lost 1 base and the J segment 11 bases; nucleotides outside the gene matches: 8. The CDR3 region has the DNA TGTGCCAGCAGCTTAGCACCCTCGACAGGGAAGTACTTC. Translated: CASSLAPSTGKYF.

The gene calls are TRBV10-2 and TRBJ2-5; TRBD2 aligns across 9 bases. The V segment lost 4 bases and the J segment 5 bases; nucleotides outside the gene matches: 14. The CDR3 sequence is 17 residues long. CDR1 is WSHSY, CDR2 SAAADI, per germline. The CDR3 protein is CASSAERGATPRETQYF. CDR3 DNA sequence: TGCGCCAGCAGTGCAGAGCGGGGGGCCACACCGAGGGAGACCCAGTACTTC.

This chain joins TRBV5-6 and TRBJ1-2; perhaps TRBD1 as D (5 bases). V gave up 2 bases and J gave up 7 bases, with 18 bases separating them. This CDR3 region has 15 residues. CDR1 SGHDT and CDR2 YYEEEE come from the germline V gene. CDR3: CASSFLLRGSPGYTF. The CDR3 DNA is TGTGCCAGCAGCTTCCTCCTGCGGGGCTCCCCTGGCTACACCTTC. The full variable domain, with the rest looked up from reference TRBV5-6 and TRBJ1-2, is DAGVTQSPTHLIKTRGQQVTLRCSPKSGHDTVSWYQQALGQGPQFIFQYYEEEERQRGNFPDRFSGHQFPNYSSELNVNALLLGDSALYLCASSFLLRGSPGYTFGSGTRLTVV.

The CDR3 bases are TGCGCCAGCAGCCGCTCCCTGGGGGGGGACGGCGAAAAACTGTTTTTT. Its protein product is CASSRSLGGDGEKLFF. The chain is built from TRBV4-1 and TRBJ1-4, with a tentative D call TRBD1 (5 bases). This CDR3 spans 16 amino acids. V was cut by 4 bases and J by 8 bases, with 20 bases left in between. CDR1 is MGHRA, CDR2 YSYEKL, per germline.

V usage is TRBV7-8 and J usage is TRBJ2-1; 7 bases are a match to TRBD2. Per the germline V gene, CDR1 is SGHVS and CDR2 is FQNEAQ. The CDR3 extends over 16 amino acids. Trimming at V came to 4 bases and at J to 6 bases, leaving 12 bases not matched to a gene. CDR3 coding DNA: TGTGCCAGCAGCTCTATACGCCCTAGCGGCCCCAATGAGCAGTTCTTC. Translating it yields CASSSIRPSGPNEQFF.

The chain has TRBV2 and TRBJ2-7; TRBD1 aligns across 7 bases. The germline gives CDR1 SNHLY, CDR2 FYNNEI. There are 14 residues in the CDR3. Trimming at V came to 3 bases and at J to 2 bases, leaving 4 bases not matched to a gene. The CDR3 nucleotides read TGTGCCAGCAGTGACCAGGGGGTGACCTACGAGCAGTACTTC. Translating it yields CASSDQGVTYEQYF.

This chain uses TRBV7-8 with TRBJ1-2; TRBD1 matches 7 bases. The CDR3 totals 13 residues. The V segment lost 5 bases and the J segment 8 bases; nucleotides outside the gene matches: 8. Germline loops: CDR1 SGHVS, CDR2 FQNEAQ. As DNA, the CDR3 is TGTGCCAGCAGCCGACAGGGATCAGGCGGCTACACCTTC. Its translation: CASSRQGSGGYTF.

The chain employs TRBV28 and TRBJ2-7; 7 positions match TRBD2. Germline V gene sequence: CDR1 MDHEN, CDR2 SYDVKM. The V and J ends lost 1 base and 2 bases, in that order; junction bases with no gene match: 5. The CDR3 has 15 amino acids. The CDR3 DNA reads TGTGCCAGCAGTTTATATCCAGCGGGGCCCTACGAGCAGTACTTC. Translating it yields CASSLYPAGPYEQYF.

The sample holds a few counts of this clone. The chain is built from TRBV2 and TRBJ1-2; TRBD1 might be the D (5 bases). The V gene's germline CDR1 is SNHLY and CDR2 FYNNEI. Between the trimmed V and J ends, which lost 6 bases and 8 bases, there was a span of 19 bases. The CDR3 spans 14 residues. The CDR3 reads CASSQWGVRVGYTF. The CDR3 DNA follows: TGTGCCAGCAGCCAATGGGGGGTTCGGGTCGGCTACACCTTC.

The chain carries TRBV6-5 and TRBJ1-4, with 7 positions matching TRBD1. CDR3 size: 13 residues. Germline CDR1 and CDR2: MNHEY and SVGAGI. The V and J ends lost 6 bases and 4 bases, in that order; junction bases with no gene match: 2. The CDR3 DNA sequence: TGTGCCAGCAGAGGGGGCAATAATGAAAAACTGTTTTTT. As protein: CASRGGNNEKLFF.